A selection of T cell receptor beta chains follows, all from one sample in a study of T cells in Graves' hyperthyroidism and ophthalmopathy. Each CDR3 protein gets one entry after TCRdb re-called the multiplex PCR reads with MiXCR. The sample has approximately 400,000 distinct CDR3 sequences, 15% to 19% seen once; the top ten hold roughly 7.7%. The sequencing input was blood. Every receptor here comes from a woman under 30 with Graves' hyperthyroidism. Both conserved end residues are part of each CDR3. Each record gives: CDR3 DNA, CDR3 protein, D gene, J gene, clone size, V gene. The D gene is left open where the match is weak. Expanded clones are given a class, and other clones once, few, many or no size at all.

TGCGCCAGCAGCGAGAGATCTAACTATGGCTACACCTTC | CASSERSNYGYTF | . | TRBJ1-2 | many | TRBV5-1
TGTGCCAGCACCAAGGGGGAGACCCAGTACTTC | CASTKGETQYF | . | TRBJ2-5 | many | TRBV6-1
TGTGCCAGCAGTCATGGGGCCGACGGAGAGACCCAGTACTTC | CASSHGADGETQYF | . | TRBJ2-5 | . | TRBV25-1
TGCAGTGCGATTCCCGGGACAGGGGGCGTCTTACAGCGCGGCTACACCTTC | CSAIPGTGGVLQRGYTF | TRBD1 | TRBJ1-2 | many | TRBV20-1
TGCAGTGCTCATGGGGCAGGCCTGAGCTCCTACAATGAGCAGTTCTTC | CSAHGAGLSSYNEQFF | . | TRBJ2-1 | . | TRBV20-1
TGTGCCAGCAGTTCGAAAGGGGTAGACGAAGAGACCCAGTACTTC | CASSSKGVDEETQYF | . | TRBJ2-5 | . | TRBV27
TGTGCCAGCAGCTCACTAGCGGGAGGGAAATCTACCCGCGGGGGGGGCGCCGGGGAGCTGTTTTTT | CASSSLAGGKSTRGGGAGELFF | TRBD2 | TRBJ2-2 | many | TRBV6-1
TGTGCCAGCAGCTACGACAGGGGGCAAGAGACCCAGTACTTC | CASSYDRGQETQYF | TRBD1 | TRBJ2-5 | few | TRBV5-8
TGCGCCAGCAGCTTGGGGTCCAGGGATGGAAACATTCAGTACTTC | CASSLGSRDGNIQYF | . | TRBJ2-4 | . | TRBV5-1
TGTGCCAGCAGCTTAGAGGGACAGGGTTTGTACGAGCAGTTCTTC | CASSLEGQGLYEQFF | TRBD1 | TRBJ2-1 | many | TRBV7-9
TGCAGTGCTAGGAAGAACGAAAAACTGTTTTTT | CSARKNEKLFF | . | TRBJ1-4 | many | TRBV20-1
TGTGCCAGCAGTGAAGCGACAGGGGTCCGCTATGGCTACACCTTC | CASSEATGVRYGYTF | TRBD1 | TRBJ1-2 | many | TRBV6-1
TGTGCCAGCAGCACGGACAGGGGGCGTGCTGAAGCTTTCTTT | CASSTDRGRAEAFF | TRBD1 | TRBJ1-1 | many | TRBV12-3/TRBV12-4
TGTGCCAGCAGTACGCGACTAGCGGGGGCCTCGACGGGGGCCAACGTCCTGACTTTC | CASSTRLAGASTGANVLTF | TRBD2 | TRBJ2-6 | few | TRBV6-5
TGCAGTGCTCGGCTAACCACAGCCAAGGCGGATACGCAGTATTTT | CSARLTTAKADTQYF | . | TRBJ2-3 | few | TRBV20-1
TGTGCCAGCAGCCGACAGACGGGGACTGGCTACACCTTC | CASSRQTGTGYTF | . | TRBJ1-2 | . | TRBV2